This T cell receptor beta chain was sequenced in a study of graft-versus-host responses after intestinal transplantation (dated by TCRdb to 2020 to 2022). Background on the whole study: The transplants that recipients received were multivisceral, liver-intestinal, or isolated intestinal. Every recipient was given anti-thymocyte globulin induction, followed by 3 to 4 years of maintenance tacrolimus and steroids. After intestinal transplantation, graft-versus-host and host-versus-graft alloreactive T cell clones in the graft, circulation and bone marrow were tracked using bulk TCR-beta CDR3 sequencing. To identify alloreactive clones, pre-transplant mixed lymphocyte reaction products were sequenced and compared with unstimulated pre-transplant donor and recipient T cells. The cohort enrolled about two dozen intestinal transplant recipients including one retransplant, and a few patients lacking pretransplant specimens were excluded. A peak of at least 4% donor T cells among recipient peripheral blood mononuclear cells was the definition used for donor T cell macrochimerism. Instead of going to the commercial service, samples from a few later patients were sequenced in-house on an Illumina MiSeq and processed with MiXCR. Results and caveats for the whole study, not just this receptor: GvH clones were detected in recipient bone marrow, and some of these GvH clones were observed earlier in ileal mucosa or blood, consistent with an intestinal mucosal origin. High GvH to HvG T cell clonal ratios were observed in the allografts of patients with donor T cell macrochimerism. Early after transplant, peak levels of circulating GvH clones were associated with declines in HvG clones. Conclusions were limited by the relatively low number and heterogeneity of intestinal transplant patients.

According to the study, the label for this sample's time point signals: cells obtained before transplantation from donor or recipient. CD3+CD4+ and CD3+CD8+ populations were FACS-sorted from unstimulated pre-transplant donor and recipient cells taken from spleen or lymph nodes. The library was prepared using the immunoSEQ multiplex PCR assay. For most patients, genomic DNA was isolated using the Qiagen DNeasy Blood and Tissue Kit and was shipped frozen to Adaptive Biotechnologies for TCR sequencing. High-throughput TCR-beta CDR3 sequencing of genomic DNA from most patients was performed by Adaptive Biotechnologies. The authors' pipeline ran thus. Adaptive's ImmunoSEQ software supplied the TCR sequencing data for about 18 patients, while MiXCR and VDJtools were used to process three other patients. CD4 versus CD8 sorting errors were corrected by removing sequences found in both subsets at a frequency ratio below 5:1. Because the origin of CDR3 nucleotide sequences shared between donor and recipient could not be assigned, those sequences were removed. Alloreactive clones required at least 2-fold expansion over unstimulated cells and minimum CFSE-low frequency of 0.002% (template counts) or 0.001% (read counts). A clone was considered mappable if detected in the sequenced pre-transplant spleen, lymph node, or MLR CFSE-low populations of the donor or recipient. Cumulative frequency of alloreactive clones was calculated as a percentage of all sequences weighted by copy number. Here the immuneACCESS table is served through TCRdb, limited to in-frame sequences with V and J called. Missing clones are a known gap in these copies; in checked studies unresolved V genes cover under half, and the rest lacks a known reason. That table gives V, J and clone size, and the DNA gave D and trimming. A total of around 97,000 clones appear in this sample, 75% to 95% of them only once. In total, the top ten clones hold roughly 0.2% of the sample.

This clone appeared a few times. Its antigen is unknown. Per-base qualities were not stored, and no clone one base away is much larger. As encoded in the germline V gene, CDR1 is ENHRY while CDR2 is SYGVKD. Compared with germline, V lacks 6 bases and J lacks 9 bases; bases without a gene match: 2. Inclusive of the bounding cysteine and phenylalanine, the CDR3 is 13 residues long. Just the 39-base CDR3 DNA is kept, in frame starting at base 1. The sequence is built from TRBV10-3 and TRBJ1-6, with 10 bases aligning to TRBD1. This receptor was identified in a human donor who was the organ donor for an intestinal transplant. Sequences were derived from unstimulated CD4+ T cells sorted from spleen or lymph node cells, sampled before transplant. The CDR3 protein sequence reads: CAIRDRGLSPLHF. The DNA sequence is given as TGTGCCATCAGAGACAGGGGGCTTTCACCCCTCCACTTT.